These T cell receptor beta chains were read from a single sample in a study of a mutant IDH1 vaccine in newly diagnosed glioma. The table came from immunoSEQ multiplex PCR; TCRdb's copy has only in-frame clones and leaves some out. This sample carries about 92,000 clones, 80% to 90% of them seen once, and the ten largest clones take around 7%. Source: PBMCs, taken from a glioma patient treated with radiotherapy, temozolomide or both. These receptors were obtained from a woman in her 50s with glioma. Both conserved end residues are part of each CDR3. D genes are given only for firm matches. Clone size is given for some rows only: seen once, a few or many times, or a class if the clone is expanded.

J gene: TRBJ2-2
clone size: .
V gene: TRBV5-1
D gene: TRBD1
CDR3 DNA: TGCGCCAGCAGCTTGGGGACAGGCGGCGCCGGGGAGCTGTTTTTT
CDR3 protein: CASSLGTGGAGELFF

J gene: TRBJ2-2
clone size: .
V gene: TRBV10-3
D gene: TRBD1
CDR3 DNA: TGTGCCATCAGGGGGGGACAGGGGGCCGCGAACACCGGGGAGCTGTTTTTT
CDR3 protein: CAIRGGQGAANTGELFF

J gene: TRBJ2-3
clone size: once
V gene: TRBV5-8
D gene: .
CDR3 DNA: TGTGCCAGCAGCTTGGTGGGGGTGGCAGATACGCAGTATTTT
CDR3 protein: CASSLVGVADTQYF

J gene: TRBJ1-2
clone size: .
V gene: TRBV19
D gene: .
CDR3 DNA: TGTGCCAGTAGTATACAGCGGACGCCGTATGGCTACACCTTC
CDR3 protein: CASSIQRTPYGYTF

J gene: TRBJ1-2
clone size: once
V gene: TRBV5-1
D gene: .
CDR3 DNA: TGCGCCAGCAGCCTCGGAGCCATCCGGGGCTATGGCTACACCTTC
CDR3 protein: CASSLGAIRGYGYTF

J gene: TRBJ1-1
clone size: few
V gene: TRBV29-1
D gene: .
CDR3 DNA: TGCAGCGTCCCTAGACCCCTGAGCACTGAAGCTTTCTTT
CDR3 protein: CSVPRPLSTEAFF

J gene: TRBJ2-1
clone size: .
V gene: TRBV4-1
D gene: TRBD1
CDR3 DNA: TGCGCCAGCAGCCAAGGGACAGGGCTTTCCTACAATGAGCAGTTCTTC
CDR3 protein: CASSQGTGLSYNEQFF

J gene: TRBJ1-6
clone size: .
V gene: TRBV27
D gene: .
CDR3 DNA: TGTGCCAGCAGTTTATACTATAATTCACCCCTCCACTTT
CDR3 protein: CASSLYYNSPLHF

J gene: TRBJ1-2
clone size: .
V gene: TRBV27
D gene: TRBD1
CDR3 DNA: TGTGCCAGCAGCTTCCTAGGGACAGCTAACTATGGCTACACCTTC
CDR3 protein: CASSFLGTANYGYTF

J gene: TRBJ2-2
clone size: .
V gene: TRBV7-9
D gene: TRBD1
CDR3 DNA: TGTGCCAGCAGCGCCTCGGACAGGGGATCCGGGGAGCTGTTTTTT
CDR3 protein: CASSASDRGSGELFF

J gene: TRBJ1-1
clone size: once
V gene: TRBV28
D gene: .
CDR3 DNA: TGTGCCAGCAGCAAAATCGAAGCTTTCTTT
CDR3 protein: CASSKIEAFF

J gene: TRBJ2-5
clone size: .
V gene: TRBV5-4
D gene: .
CDR3 DNA: TGTGCCAGCAGCCGGACAAATGACAACCAAGAGACCCAGTACTTC
CDR3 protein: CASSRTNDNQETQYF

J gene: TRBJ1-6
clone size: .
V gene: TRBV9
D gene: .
CDR3 DNA: TGTGCCAGCAGCGAAGGCCCGAACAGTAATTCACCCCTCCACTTT
CDR3 protein: CASSEGPNSNSPLHF

J gene: TRBJ1-2
clone size: few
V gene: TRBV6-5
D gene: .
CDR3 DNA: TGTGCCAGCAGTTACGGGGGCGTCGACTATGGCTACACCTTC
CDR3 protein: CASSYGGVDYGYTF

J gene: TRBJ2-4
clone size: .
V gene: TRBV5-1
D gene: .
CDR3 DNA: TGCGCCAGCAGCTTAGATGGCGACAAAAACATTCAGTACTTC
CDR3 protein: CASSLDGDKNIQYF

J gene: TRBJ1-6
clone size: .
V gene: TRBV13
D gene: .
CDR3 DNA: TGTGCCAGCAGCCGTACGACGGGACAAACTAATTCACCCCTCCACTTT
CDR3 protein: CASSRTTGQTNSPLHF

J gene: TRBJ1-1
clone size: .
V gene: TRBV2
D gene: .
CDR3 DNA: TGTGCCAGTTTCCGTACATCGACCACTGAAGCTTTCTTT
CDR3 protein: CASFRTSTTEAFF

J gene: TRBJ1-5
clone size: .
V gene: TRBV2
D gene: .
CDR3 DNA: TGTGCCAGCACCGATTGGAATAGCAATCAGCCCCAGCATTTT
CDR3 protein: CASTDWNSNQPQHF

J gene: TRBJ2-2
clone size: once
V gene: TRBV19
D gene: .
CDR3 DNA: TGTGCCAGTAGTAACCCTGGAAGGCGGATCACCGGGGAGCTGTTTTTT
CDR3 protein: CASSNPGRRITGELFF

J gene: TRBJ2-7
clone size: .
V gene: TRBV6-1
D gene: .
CDR3 DNA: TGTGCCAGCGGAGGACAAGCCTACGAGCAGTACTTC
CDR3 protein: CASGGQAYEQYF

J gene: TRBJ2-1
clone size: few
V gene: TRBV15
D gene: TRBD2
CDR3 DNA: TGTGCCACCAGCAGAGATTCACGAGCGGGGAGTTACAATGAGCAGTTCTTC
CDR3 protein: CATSRDSRAGSYNEQFF

J gene: TRBJ1-3
clone size: .
V gene: TRBV4-1
D gene: .
CDR3 DNA: TGCGCCAGCAGGACCTCTGGAAACACCATATATTTT
CDR3 protein: CASRTSGNTIYF

J gene: TRBJ1-5
clone size: .
V gene: TRBV9
D gene: TRBD1
CDR3 DNA: TGTGCCAGCAGCGTAGGGGACAGGGCGGAGCAGCCCCAGCATTTT
CDR3 protein: CASSVGDRAEQPQHF

J gene: TRBJ1-5
clone size: .
V gene: TRBV27
D gene: TRBD1
CDR3 DNA: TGTGCCAGCAGTTTACAGGGGGCTCAGCCCCAGCATTTT
CDR3 protein: CASSLQGAQPQHF

J gene: TRBJ1-3
clone size: .
V gene: TRBV2
D gene: .
CDR3 DNA: TGTGCCAGCAAGGACGGCCGCTCTGGAAACACCATATATTTT
CDR3 protein: CASKDGRSGNTIYF

J gene: TRBJ2-7
clone size: .
V gene: TRBV19
D gene: .
CDR3 DNA: TGTGCCAGTAGTATAGCGGTCGGCCCCACTCGGGGGTACGAGCAGTACTTC
CDR3 protein: CASSIAVGPTRGYEQYF

J gene: TRBJ2-1
clone size: .
V gene: TRBV19
D gene: .
CDR3 DNA: TGTGCCAGTAGTATAGGGTTCCAAAATGAGCAGTTCTTC
CDR3 protein: CASSIGFQNEQFF

J gene: TRBJ2-2
clone size: .
V gene: TRBV11-3
D gene: .
CDR3 DNA: TGTGCCAGCAGCGCCGGAGGGGCCTCGAACACCGGGGAGCTGTTTTTT
CDR3 protein: CASSAGGASNTGELFF

J gene: TRBJ1-5
clone size: .
V gene: TRBV5-4
D gene: TRBD1
CDR3 DNA: TGTGCCAGCAGCCGACAGGGCAGCAATCAGCCCCAGCATTTT
CDR3 protein: CASSRQGSNQPQHF

J gene: TRBJ2-2
clone size: once
V gene: TRBV5-4
D gene: .
CDR3 DNA: TGTGCCAGCGCACCGGAGGGACAAAACACCGGGGAGCTGTTTTTT
CDR3 protein: CASAPEGQNTGELFF

J gene: TRBJ1-5
clone size: .
V gene: TRBV11-2
D gene: .
CDR3 DNA: TGTGCCAGCAGCTATAGGGACCAGCCCCAGCATTTT
CDR3 protein: CASSYRDQPQHF

J gene: TRBJ2-7
clone size: .
V gene: TRBV18
D gene: TRBD2
CDR3 DNA: TGTGCCAGCTCACCACCGAGCGGGGGGGTCGAGCAGTACTTC
CDR3 protein: CASSPPSGGVEQYF

J gene: TRBJ1-2
clone size: .
V gene: TRBV7-9
D gene: .
CDR3 DNA: TGTGCCAGCAGCTTAGAAGGGAGTCACTATGGCTACACCTTC
CDR3 protein: CASSLEGSHYGYTF

J gene: TRBJ2-2
clone size: .
V gene: TRBV6-6
D gene: .
CDR3 DNA: TGTGCCAGCAGTTACTCGTCGGGGGGGGAGCTGTTTTTT
CDR3 protein: CASSYSSGGELFF

J gene: TRBJ2-2
clone size: once
V gene: TRBV7-9
D gene: .
CDR3 DNA: TGTGCCAGCAGCCGGCTTCGCCCGGGGGCGGGCACCGGGGAGCTGTTTTTT
CDR3 protein: CASSRLRPGAGTGELFF

J gene: TRBJ1-1
clone size: few
V gene: TRBV6-6
D gene: TRBD1
CDR3 DNA: TGTGCCAGCAGTTACCATGTTAGACAGGGTGACACTGAAGCTTTCTTT
CDR3 protein: CASSYHVRQGDTEAFF

J gene: TRBJ1-4
clone size: few
V gene: TRBV30
D gene: TRBD1
CDR3 DNA: TGTGCCTGGAGTGTAGGGGGCGCGGTCGAAAAACTGTTTTTT
CDR3 protein: CAWSVGGAVEKLFF

J gene: TRBJ1-6
clone size: .
V gene: TRBV7-9
D gene: TRBD1
CDR3 DNA: TGTGCCAGCAGCTCCCCCTCGACAGGGGGGTGGTTGGGGTCACCCCTCCACTTT
CDR3 protein: CASSSPSTGGWLGSPLHF

J gene: TRBJ1-2
clone size: .
V gene: TRBV19
D gene: TRBD1
CDR3 DNA: TGTGCCACCCTTGGAAGGGGGCTCTATGGCTACACCTTC
CDR3 protein: CATLGRGLYGYTF

J gene: TRBJ2-3
clone size: .
V gene: TRBV6-1
D gene: .
CDR3 DNA: TGTGCCAGCAGTTCGGGGGTCAGCACAGATACGCAGTATTTT
CDR3 protein: CASSSGVSTDTQYF

J gene: TRBJ2-2
clone size: .
V gene: TRBV2
D gene: TRBD2
CDR3 DNA: TGTGCCAGCATTTGGCTAGCGGGGGGAACTGGGGAGCTGTTTTTT
CDR3 protein: CASIWLAGGTGELFF

J gene: TRBJ1-2
clone size: medium-sized
V gene: TRBV6-1
D gene: .
CDR3 DNA: TGTGCCAGCAGTGAGGCCGGGACCGCCGCGTATGGCTACACCTTC
CDR3 protein: CASSEAGTAAYGYTF

J gene: TRBJ2-1
clone size: .
V gene: TRBV27
D gene: .
CDR3 DNA: TGTGCCAGCAGTTCCGGGACTGTCTACAATGAGCAGTTCTTC
CDR3 protein: CASSSGTVYNEQFF

J gene: TRBJ2-6
clone size: .
V gene: TRBV30
D gene: .
CDR3 DNA: TGTGCCTGGGCCTCTGGGGCCAACGTCCTGACTTTC
CDR3 protein: CAWASGANVLTF

J gene: TRBJ1-1
clone size: .
V gene: TRBV19
D gene: .
CDR3 DNA: TGTGCCAGCTCCCGGGGTGTGAACACTGAAGCTTTCTTT
CDR3 protein: CASSRGVNTEAFF

J gene: TRBJ1-5
clone size: .
V gene: TRBV2
D gene: TRBD1
CDR3 DNA: TGTGCCAGCAGAGGGACAGGGGTTCATCAGCCCCAGCATTTT
CDR3 protein: CASRGTGVHQPQHF

J gene: TRBJ2-7
clone size: few
V gene: TRBV21-1
D gene: .
CDR3 DNA: TGTGCCAGCAGCATCCGACAGGGTTCTTACGAGCAGTACTTC
CDR3 protein: CASSIRQGSYEQYF

J gene: TRBJ2-3
clone size: .
V gene: TRBV4-3
D gene: .
CDR3 DNA: TGCGCCAGCAGCCAAGAGGGTGGCGGGGGCACAGATACGCAGTATTTT
CDR3 protein: CASSQEGGGGTDTQYF

J gene: TRBJ2-3
clone size: .
V gene: TRBV10-3
D gene: .
CDR3 DNA: TGTGCCATCAGTGAGTCTACGTTGGGCAGTCCAACAGATACGCAGTATTTT
CDR3 protein: CAISESTLGSPTDTQYF

J gene: TRBJ2-7
clone size: .
V gene: TRBV18
D gene: TRBD2
CDR3 DNA: TGTGCCAGCTCACCGACGGCTAGCGGAAAGCAGTACTTC
CDR3 protein: CASSPTASGKQYF

J gene: TRBJ2-2
clone size: .
V gene: TRBV2
D gene: .
CDR3 DNA: TGTGCCAGCAGACAAGCCACCGGGGAGCTGTTTTTT
CDR3 protein: CASRQATGELFF

J gene: TRBJ2-3
clone size: .
V gene: TRBV5-1
D gene: .
CDR3 DNA: TGCGCCAGCAGCTCTTACCCGGCTGGGGAAGGCACAGATACGCAGTATTTT
CDR3 protein: CASSSYPAGEGTDTQYF

J gene: TRBJ1-2
clone size: few
V gene: TRBV29-1
D gene: .
CDR3 DNA: TGCAGCGCTCTCGGGGGAGCTAACTATGGCTACACCTTC
CDR3 protein: CSALGGANYGYTF

J gene: TRBJ1-4
clone size: .
V gene: TRBV4-2
D gene: TRBD1
CDR3 DNA: TGTGCCAGCAGCCAAGGGTTTCAGGGGGCCGACGGTCGTGAAAAACTGTTTTTT
CDR3 protein: CASSQGFQGADGREKLFF